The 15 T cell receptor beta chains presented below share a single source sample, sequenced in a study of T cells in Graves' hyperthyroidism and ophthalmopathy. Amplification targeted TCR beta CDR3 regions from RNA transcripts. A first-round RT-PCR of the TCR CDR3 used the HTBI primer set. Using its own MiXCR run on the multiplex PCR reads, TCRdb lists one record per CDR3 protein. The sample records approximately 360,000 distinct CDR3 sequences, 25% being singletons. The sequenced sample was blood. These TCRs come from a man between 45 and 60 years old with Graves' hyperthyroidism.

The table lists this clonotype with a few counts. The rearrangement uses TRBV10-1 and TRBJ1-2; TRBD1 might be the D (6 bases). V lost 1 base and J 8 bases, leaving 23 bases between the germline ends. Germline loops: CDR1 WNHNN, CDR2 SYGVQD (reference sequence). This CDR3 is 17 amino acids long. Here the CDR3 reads CASSELVLGGYNTGYTF. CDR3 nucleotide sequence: TGCGCCAGCAGTGAGTTAGTTTTAGGGGGTTATAATACGGGCTACACCTTC.

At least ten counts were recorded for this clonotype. The CDR3 reads CASSLTGSTDTQYF. CDR3 bases: TGTGCCAGCAGTTTAACGGGATCCACAGATACGCAGTATTTT. V and J are TRBV28 and TRBJ2-3; D may be TRBD2 (5 bases). The CDR3 length is 14 residues. CDR1 is MDHEN, CDR2 SYDVKM, per germline. Trimming left V 2 bases short and J 2 bases short, with 8 bases between.

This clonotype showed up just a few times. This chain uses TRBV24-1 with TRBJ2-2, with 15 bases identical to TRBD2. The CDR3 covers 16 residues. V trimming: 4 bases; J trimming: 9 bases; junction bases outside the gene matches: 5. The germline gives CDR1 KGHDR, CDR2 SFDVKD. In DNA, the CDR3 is TGTGCCACCAGTGACCCCGGACTAGCGGGAGGGAGGGAGCTGTTTTTT. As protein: CATSDPGLAGGRELFF.

CDR3 region: CASSTSPTSTDTQYF. As DNA, the CDR3 is TGTGCCAGCAGCACGAGTCCGACTAGCACAGATACGCAGTATTTT. The chain uses TRBV9 and TRBJ2-3; D call uncertain. The CDR3 loop spans 15 amino acids. The V end lost 4 bases, the J end lost 0 bases, and 12 bases lay between the germline ends. Germline loops: CDR1 SGDLS, CDR2 YYNGEE.

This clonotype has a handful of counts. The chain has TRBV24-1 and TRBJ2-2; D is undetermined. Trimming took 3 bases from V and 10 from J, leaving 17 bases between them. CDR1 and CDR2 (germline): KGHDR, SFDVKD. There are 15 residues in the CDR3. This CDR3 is CATSDQSDRSEELFF. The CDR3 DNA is TGTGCCACCAGTGATCAGTCGGACCGGTCGGAGGAGCTGTTTTTT.

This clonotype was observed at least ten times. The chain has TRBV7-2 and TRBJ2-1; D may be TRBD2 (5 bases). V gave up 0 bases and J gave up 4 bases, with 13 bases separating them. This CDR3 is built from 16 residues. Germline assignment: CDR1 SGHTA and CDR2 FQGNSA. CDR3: CASSLALASSYNEQFF. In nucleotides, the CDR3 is TGTGCCAGCAGCTTAGCGTTGGCTAGCTCGTACAATGAGCAGTTCTTC.

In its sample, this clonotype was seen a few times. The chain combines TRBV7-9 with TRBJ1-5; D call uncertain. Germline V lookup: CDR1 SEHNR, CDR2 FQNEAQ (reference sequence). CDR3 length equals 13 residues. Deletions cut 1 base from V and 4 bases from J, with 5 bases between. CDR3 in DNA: TGTGCCAGCAGCTTAGGGACGAATCAGCCCCAGCATTTT. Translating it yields CASSLGTNQPQHF.

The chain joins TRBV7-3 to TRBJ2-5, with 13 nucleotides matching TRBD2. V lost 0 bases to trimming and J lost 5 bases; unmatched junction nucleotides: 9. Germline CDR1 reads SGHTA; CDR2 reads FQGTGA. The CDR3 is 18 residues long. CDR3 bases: TGTGCCAGCAGCTTAACGTTTACTAGCGGGAGGGCCCGGGAGACCCAGTACTTC. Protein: CASSLTFTSGRARETQYF.

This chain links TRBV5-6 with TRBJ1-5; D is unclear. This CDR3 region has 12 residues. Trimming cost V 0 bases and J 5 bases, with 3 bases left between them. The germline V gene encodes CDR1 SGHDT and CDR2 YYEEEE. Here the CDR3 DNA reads TGTGCCAGCAGCTTGGGCCATCAGCCCCAGCATTTT. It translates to CASSLGHQPQHF.

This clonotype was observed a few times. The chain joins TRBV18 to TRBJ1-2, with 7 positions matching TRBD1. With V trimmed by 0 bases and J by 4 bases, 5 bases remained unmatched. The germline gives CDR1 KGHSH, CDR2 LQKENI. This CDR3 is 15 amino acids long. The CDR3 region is CASSPPGSGGYGYTF. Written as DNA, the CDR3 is TGTGCCAGCTCACCACCGGGTTCAGGGGGCTATGGCTACACCTTC.

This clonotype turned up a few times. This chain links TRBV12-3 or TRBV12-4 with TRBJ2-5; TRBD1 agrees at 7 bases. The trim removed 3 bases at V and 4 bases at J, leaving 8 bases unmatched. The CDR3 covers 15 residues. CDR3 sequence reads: CASSFRQGGPETQYF. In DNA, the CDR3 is TGTGCCAGCAGTTTCCGACAGGGTGGTCCAGAGACCCAGTACTTC.

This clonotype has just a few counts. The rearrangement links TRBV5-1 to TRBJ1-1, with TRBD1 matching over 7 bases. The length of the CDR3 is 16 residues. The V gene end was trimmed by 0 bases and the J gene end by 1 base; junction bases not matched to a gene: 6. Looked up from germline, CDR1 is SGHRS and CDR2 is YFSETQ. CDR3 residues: CASSLALTGANTEAFF. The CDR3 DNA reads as TGCGCCAGCAGCTTGGCCCTAACAGGGGCGAACACTGAAGCTTTCTTT.

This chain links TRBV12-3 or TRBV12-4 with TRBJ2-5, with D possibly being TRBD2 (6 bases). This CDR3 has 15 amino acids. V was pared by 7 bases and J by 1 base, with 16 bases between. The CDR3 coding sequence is TGTGCCAGCAACTCACCGGCGGGAACCCAAGAGACCCAGTACTTC. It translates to CASNSPAGTQETQYF.

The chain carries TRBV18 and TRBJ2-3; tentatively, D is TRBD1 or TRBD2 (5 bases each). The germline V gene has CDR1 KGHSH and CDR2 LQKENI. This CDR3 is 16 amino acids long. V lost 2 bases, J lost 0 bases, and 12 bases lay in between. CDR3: CASSPANGASTDTQYF. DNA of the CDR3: TGTGCCAGCTCACCAGCGAACGGGGCTAGCACAGATACGCAGTATTTT.

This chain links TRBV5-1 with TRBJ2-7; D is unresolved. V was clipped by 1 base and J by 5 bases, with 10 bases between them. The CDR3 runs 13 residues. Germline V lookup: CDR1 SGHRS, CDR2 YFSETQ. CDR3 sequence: CASSLWGNDEQYF. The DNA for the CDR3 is TGCGCCAGCAGCTTGTGGGGTAACGACGAGCAGTACTTC.